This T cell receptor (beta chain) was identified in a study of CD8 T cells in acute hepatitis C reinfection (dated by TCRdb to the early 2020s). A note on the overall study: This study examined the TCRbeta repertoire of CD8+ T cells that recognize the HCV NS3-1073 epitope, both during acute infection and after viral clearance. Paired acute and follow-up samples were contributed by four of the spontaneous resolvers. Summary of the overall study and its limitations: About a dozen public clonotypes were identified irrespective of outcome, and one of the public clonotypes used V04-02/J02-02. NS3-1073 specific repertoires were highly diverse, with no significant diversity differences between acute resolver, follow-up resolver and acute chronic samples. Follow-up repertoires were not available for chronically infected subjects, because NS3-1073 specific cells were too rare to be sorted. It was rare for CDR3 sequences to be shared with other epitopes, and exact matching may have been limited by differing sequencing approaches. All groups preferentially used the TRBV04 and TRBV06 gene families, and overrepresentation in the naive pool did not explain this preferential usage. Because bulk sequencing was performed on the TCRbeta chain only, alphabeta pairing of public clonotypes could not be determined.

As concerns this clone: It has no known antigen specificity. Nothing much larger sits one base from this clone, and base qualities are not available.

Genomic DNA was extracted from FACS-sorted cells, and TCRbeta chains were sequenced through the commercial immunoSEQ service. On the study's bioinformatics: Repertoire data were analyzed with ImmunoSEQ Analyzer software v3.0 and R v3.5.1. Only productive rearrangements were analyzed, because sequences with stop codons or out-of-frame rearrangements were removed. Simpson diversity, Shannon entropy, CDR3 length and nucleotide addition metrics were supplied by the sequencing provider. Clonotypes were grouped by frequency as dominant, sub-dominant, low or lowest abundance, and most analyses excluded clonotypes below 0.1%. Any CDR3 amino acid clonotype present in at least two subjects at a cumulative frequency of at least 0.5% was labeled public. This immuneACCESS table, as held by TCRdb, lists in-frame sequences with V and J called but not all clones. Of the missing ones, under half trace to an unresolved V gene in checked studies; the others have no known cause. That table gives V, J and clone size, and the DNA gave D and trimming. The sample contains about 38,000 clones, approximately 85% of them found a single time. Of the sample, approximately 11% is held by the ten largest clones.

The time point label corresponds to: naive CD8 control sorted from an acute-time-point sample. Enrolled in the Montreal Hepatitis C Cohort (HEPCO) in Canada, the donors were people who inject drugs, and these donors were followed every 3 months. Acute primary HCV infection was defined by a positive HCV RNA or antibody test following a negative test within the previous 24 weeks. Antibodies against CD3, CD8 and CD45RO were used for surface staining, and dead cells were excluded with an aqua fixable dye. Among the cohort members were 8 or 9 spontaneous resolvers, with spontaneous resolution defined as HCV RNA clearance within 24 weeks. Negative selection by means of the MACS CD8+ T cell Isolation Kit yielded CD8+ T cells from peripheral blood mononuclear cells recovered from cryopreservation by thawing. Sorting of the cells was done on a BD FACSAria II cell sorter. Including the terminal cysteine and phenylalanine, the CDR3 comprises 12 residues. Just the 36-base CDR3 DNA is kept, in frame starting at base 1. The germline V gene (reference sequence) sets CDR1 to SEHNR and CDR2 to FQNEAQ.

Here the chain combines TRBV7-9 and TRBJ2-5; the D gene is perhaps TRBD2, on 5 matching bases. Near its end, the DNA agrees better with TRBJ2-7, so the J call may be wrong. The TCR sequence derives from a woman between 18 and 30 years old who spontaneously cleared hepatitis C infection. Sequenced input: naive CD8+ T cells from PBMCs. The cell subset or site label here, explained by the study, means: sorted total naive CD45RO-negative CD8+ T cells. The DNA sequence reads TGTGCCAGCAGCTTAGCGAGGGACGAGCAGTACTTC. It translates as CASSLARDEQYF.